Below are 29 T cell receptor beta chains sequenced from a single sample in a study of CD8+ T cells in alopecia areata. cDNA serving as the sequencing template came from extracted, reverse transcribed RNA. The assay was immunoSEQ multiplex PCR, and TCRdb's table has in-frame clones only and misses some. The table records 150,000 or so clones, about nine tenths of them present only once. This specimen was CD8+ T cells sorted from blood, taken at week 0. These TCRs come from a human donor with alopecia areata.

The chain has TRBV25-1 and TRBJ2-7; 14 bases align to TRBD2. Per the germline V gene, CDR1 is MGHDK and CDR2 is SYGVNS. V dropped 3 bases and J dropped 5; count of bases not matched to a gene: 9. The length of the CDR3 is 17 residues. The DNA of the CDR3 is TGTGCCAGCAGTGAGGGACTAGCGGGAGTTGGGGTGGACGAGCAGTACTTC. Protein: CASSEGLAGVGVDEQYF.

The CDR3 sequence is CASSLENLNTEAFF. DNA for the CDR3: TGTGCCAGCAGCTTGGAGAACCTGAACACTGAAGCTTTCTTT. The chain joins TRBV5-6 to TRBJ1-1; D gene uncertain. CDR1 SGHDT and CDR2 YYEEEE come from the germline V gene. This CDR3 has 14 residues. The V gene lost 0 bases and the J gene lost 0 bases, with 6 bases spanning the gap.

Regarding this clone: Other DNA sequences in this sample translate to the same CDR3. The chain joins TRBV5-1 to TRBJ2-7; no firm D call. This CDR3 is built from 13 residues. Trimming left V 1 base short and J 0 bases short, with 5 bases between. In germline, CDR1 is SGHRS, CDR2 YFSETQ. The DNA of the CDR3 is TGCGCCAGCAGCTTGTCCAGCTCCTACGAGCAGTACTTC. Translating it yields CASSLSSSYEQYF. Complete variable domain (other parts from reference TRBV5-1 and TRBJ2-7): KAGVTQTPRYLIKTRGQQVTLSCSPISGHRSVSWYQQTPGQGLQFLFEYFSETQRNKGNFPGRFSGRQFSNSRSEMNVSTLELGDSALYLCASSLSSSYEQYFGPGTRLTVT.

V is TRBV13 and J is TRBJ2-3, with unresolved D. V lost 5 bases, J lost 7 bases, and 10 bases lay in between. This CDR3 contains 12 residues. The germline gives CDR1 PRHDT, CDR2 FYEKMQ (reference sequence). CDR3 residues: CASSPVRNTQYF. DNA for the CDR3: TGTGCCAGCAGCCCGGTTAGGAATACGCAGTATTTT.

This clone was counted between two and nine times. The DNA for the CDR3 is TGTGCCAGCAGTCCGGTGGGACAAGGGACCTACGAGCAGTACTTC. The encoded protein is CASSPVGQGTYEQYF. This rearrangement joins TRBV6-1 to TRBJ2-7, with D perhaps TRBD1 (6 bases). Trimming shortened V by 5 bases and J by 2 bases, and 16 bases separated the two germline ends. CDR3 length: 15 residues. Per germline, CDR1 MNHNS and CDR2 SASEGT.

CDR3 bases: TGTGCCAGCAGTTTATCTTACCCGGCGGGGGAGCAGTTCTTC. Translating it yields CASSLSYPAGEQFF. The V call is TRBV27, the J call TRBJ2-1; D perhaps matches TRBD2 (6 bases). V was shortened by 0 bases and J by 10 bases, with 13 bases between the two germline ends. There are 14 residues in the CDR3. Germline CDR1 reads MNHEY; CDR2 reads SMNVEV (reference sequence).

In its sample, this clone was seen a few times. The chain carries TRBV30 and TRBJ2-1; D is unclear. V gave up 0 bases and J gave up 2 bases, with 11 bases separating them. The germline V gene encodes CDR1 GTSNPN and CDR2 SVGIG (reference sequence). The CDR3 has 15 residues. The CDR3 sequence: CAWSVDFSPYNEQFF. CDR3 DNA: TGTGCCTGGAGTGTAGACTTCTCTCCCTACAATGAGCAGTTCTTC.

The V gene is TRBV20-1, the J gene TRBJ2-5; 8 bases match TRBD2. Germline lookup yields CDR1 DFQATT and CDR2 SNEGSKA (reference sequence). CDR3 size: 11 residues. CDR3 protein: CSGTRQETQYF. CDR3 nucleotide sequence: TGCAGCGGGACTAGGCAAGAGACCCAGTACTTC.

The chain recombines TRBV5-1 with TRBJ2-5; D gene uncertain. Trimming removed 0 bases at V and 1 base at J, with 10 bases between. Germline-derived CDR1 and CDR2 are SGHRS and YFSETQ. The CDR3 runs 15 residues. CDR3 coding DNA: TGCGCCAGCAGCTTGGGGCCAAGAACCCAAGAGACCCAGTACTTC. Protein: CASSLGPRTQETQYF.

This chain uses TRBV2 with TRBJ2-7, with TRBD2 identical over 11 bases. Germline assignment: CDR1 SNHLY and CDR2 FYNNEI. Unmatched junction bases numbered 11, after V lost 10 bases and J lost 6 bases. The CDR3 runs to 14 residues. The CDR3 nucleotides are TGTGCCAACGGGAAACTAGCGGGAGCAGGCGAGCAGTACTTC. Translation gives CANGKLAGAGEQYF. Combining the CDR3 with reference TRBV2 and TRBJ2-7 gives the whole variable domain EPEVTQTPSHQVTQMGQEVILRCVPISNHLYFYWYRQILGQKVEFLVSFYNNEISEKSEIFDDQFSVERPDGSNFTLKIRSTKLEDSAMYFCANGKLAGAGEQYFGPGTRLTVT.

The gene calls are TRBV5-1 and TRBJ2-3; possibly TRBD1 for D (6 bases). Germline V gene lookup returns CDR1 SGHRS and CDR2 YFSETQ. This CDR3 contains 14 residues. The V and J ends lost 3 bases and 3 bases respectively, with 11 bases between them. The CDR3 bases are TGCGCCAGCAGCTGGATTACAGGGACAGATACGCAGTATTTT. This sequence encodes CASSWITGTDTQYF.

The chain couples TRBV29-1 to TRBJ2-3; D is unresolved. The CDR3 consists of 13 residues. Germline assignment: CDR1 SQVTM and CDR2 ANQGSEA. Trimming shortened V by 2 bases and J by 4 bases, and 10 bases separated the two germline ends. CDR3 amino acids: CSVELWPSDTQYF. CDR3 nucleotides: TGCAGCGTTGAATTGTGGCCATCAGATACGCAGTATTTT.

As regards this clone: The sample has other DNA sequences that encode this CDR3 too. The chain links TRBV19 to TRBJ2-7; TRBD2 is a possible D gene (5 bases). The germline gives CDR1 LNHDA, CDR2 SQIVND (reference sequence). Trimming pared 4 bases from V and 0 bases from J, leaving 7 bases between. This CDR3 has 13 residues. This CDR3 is CASSSGSSYEQYF. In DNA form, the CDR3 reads TGTGCCAGTAGTAGTGGGAGCTCCTACGAGCAGTACTTC.

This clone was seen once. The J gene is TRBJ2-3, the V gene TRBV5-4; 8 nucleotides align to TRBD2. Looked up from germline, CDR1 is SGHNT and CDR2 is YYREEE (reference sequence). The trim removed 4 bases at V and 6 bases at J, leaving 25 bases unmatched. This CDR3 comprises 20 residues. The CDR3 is CASSGIPPGGDYGGTDTQYF. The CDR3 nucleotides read TGTGCCAGCAGCGGGATCCCTCCGGGGGGGGATTACGGCGGGACGGATACGCAGTATTTT. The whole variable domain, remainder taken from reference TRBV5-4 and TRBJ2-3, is ETGVTQSPTHLIKTRGQQVTLRCSSQSGHNTVSWYQQALGQGPQFIFQYYREEENGRGNFPPRFSGLQFPNYSSELNVNALELDDSALYLCASSGIPPGGDYGGTDTQYFGPGTRLTVL.

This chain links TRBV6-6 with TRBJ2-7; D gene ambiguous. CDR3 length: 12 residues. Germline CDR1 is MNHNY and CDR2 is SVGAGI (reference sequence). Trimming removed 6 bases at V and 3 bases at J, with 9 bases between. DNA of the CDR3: TGTGCCAGCAGGTCAGAGAACTACGAGCAGTACTTC. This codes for CASRSENYEQYF.

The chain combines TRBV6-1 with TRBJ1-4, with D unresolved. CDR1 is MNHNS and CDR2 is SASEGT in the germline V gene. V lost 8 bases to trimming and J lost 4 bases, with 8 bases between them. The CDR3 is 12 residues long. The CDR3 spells CASGGINEKLFF. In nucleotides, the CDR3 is TGTGCCAGCGGCGGGATTAATGAAAAACTGTTTTTT.

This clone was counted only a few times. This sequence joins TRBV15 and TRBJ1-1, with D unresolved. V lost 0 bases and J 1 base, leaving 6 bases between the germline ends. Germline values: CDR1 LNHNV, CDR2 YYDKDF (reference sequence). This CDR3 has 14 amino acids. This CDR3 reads CATSREGANTEAFF. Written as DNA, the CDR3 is TGTGCCACCAGCAGAGAGGGCGCGAACACTGAAGCTTTCTTT.

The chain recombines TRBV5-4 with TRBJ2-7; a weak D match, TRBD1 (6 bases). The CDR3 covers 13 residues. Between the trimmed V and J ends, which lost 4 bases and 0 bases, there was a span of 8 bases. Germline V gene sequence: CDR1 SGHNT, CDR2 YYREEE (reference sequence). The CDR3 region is CASSQDSSYEQYF. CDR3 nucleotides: TGTGCCAGCAGCCAGGACAGCTCCTACGAGCAGTACTTC.

The CDR3 DNA sequence: TGTGCCAGCATCCTCGACTCGTGGGGGGGAAATGAGCAGTTCTTC. This codes for CASILDSWGGNEQFF. V gene TRBV25-1 combines with J gene TRBJ2-1, with TRBD2 identical over 7 bases. Germline-derived CDR1 and CDR2 are MGHDK and SYGVNS. The V gene end was trimmed by 7 bases and the J gene end by 7 bases; junction bases not matched to a gene: 13. This CDR3 is 15 amino acids long.

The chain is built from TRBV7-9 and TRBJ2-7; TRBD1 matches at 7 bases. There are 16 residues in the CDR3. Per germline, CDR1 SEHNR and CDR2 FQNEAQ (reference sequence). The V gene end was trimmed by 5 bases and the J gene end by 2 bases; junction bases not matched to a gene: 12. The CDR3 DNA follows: TGTGCCAGCAGCCCTAGGACCGGGACAGAAGCCTACGAGCAGTACTTC. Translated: CASSPRTGTEAYEQYF.

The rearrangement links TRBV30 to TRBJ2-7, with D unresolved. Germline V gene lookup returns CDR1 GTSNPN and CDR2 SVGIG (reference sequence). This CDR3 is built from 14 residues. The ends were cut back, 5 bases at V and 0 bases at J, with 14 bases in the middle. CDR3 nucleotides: TGTGCCTGGGAATCCAGCTCTCTCTCCTACGAGCAGTACTTC. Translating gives CAWESSSLSYEQYF.

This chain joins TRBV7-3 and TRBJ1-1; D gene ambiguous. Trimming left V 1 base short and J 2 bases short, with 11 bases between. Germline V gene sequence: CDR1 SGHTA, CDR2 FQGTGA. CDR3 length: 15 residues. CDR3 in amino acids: CASSLNSGSNTEAFF. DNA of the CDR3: TGTGCCAGCAGCTTAAATTCCGGCTCTAACACTGAAGCTTTCTTT.

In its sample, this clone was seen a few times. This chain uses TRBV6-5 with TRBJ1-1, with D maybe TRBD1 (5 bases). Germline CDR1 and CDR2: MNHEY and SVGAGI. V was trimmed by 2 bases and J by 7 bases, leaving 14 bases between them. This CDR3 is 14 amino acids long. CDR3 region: CASSYGQGVGEAFF. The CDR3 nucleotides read TGTGCCAGCAGTTACGGGCAGGGTGTGGGTGAAGCTTTCTTT.

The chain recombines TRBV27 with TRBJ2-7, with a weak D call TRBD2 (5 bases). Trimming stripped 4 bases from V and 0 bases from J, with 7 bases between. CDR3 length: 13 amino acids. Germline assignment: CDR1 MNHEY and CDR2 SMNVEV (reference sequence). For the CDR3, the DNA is TGTGCCAGCAGTTGGGAGAGCTCCTACGAGCAGTACTTC. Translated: CASSWESSYEQYF.

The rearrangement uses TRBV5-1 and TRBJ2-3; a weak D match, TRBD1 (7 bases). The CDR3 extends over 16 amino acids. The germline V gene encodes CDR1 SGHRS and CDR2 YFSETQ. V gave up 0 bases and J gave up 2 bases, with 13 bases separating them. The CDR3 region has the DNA TGCGCCAGCAGCTTGGGGACAGGAGGGTTCACAGATACGCAGTATTTT. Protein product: CASSLGTGGFTDTQYF.

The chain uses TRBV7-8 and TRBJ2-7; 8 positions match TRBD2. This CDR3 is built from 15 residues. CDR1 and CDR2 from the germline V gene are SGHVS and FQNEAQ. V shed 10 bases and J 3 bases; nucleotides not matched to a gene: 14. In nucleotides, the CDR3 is TGTGCCACCAACCTTGTACGGGGGGGGTACTACGAGCAGTACTTC. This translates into CATNLVRGGYYEQYF.

CDR3 in DNA: TGTGCCAGCAGCTTCCTAGCGGGGTTATCCTACGAGCAGTACTTC. It codes for CASSFLAGLSYEQYF. V usage is TRBV13 and J usage is TRBJ2-7; TRBD2 matches 9 bases. After removal of 3 bases from V and 1 base from J, the junction contained 4 bases not matched to a gene. CDR1 is PRHDT and CDR2 is FYEKMQ in the germline V gene (reference sequence). This CDR3 spans 15 amino acids.

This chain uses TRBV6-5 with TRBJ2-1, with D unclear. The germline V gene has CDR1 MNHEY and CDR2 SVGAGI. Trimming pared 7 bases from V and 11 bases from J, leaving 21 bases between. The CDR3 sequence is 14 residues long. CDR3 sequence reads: CASTEERYSAKQFF. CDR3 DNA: TGTGCCAGCACCGAGGAAAGATACAGCGCTAAGCAGTTCTTC.

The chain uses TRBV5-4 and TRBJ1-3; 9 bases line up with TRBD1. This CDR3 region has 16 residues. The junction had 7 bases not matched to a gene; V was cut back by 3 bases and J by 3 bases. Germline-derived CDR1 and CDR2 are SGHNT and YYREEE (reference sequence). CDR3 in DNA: TGTGCCAGCAGCTCAACAGGGGGCCCCGTTGGAAACACCATATATTTT. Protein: CASSSTGGPVGNTIYF.